One sample yielded the 20 T cell receptor beta chains listed below, sequenced in a study of blood T cell repertoires in COVID-19 (dated by TCRdb to the early 2020s). Receptor amplification or capture employed the immunoSEQ multiplex PCR assay. TCRdb provides this immuneACCESS table in a form limited to in-frame rearrangements. Some clones are lacking; in checked studies, under half of them reflect an unresolved V gene, and why the rest are absent is not known. The sample contains some 150,000 clones, around four fifths of them found a single time. The ten most abundant clones make up 38% of the sample. The sample taken for sequencing was peripheral blood. The receptor source for this set is a human donor in a cohort sampled during active COVID-19.

V gene TRBV3-1 (or the pseudogene TRBV3-2) combines with J gene TRBJ2-7; 8 bases fit TRBD1. This CDR3 region has 19 residues. Unmatched junction bases numbered 20, after V lost 0 bases and J lost 7 bases. CDR1 and CDR2 (germline): LGHDT, YNNKEL (reference sequence). The CDR3 DNA sequence: TGTGCCAGCAGCCAAGATCGTACCTTACCGTGGGACAGGTCTGGGGAGCAGTACTTC. Its protein product is CASSQDRTLPWDRSGEQYF.

The chain uses TRBV7-3 and TRBJ2-5; 8 nucleotides match TRBD1. CDR1 and CDR2 (germline): SGHTA, FQGTGA. This CDR3 is 16 amino acids long. V lost 0 bases and J lost 5; bases outside the gene matches: 8. Here the CDR3 DNA reads TGTGCCAGCAGCTTAACTCCGGCAGGGGGCATGGAGACCCAGTACTTC. The encoded protein is CASSLTPAGGMETQYF.

V usage is TRBV10-2 and J usage is TRBJ2-2, with D possibly being TRBD2 (6 bases). Germline loops: CDR1 WSHSY, CDR2 SAAADI. This CDR3 region has 15 residues. V was cut by 8 bases and J by 2 bases, with 15 bases left in between. The CDR3 loop reads CASRGSGANTGELFF. CDR3 bases: TGCGCCAGCCGAGGTAGCGGAGCTAACACCGGGGAGCTGTTTTTT.

The count of this clone is one. The DNA of the CDR3 is TGTGCCACCAGCCCGACGACAGGGGGTAATAATTCACCCCTCCACTTT. The encoded protein is CATSPTTGGNNSPLHF. This rearrangement joins TRBV15 to TRBJ1-6; the match to TRBD1 covers 9 bases. V shed 5 bases and J 5 bases; nucleotides not matched to a gene: 7. From germline, CDR1 is LNHNV and CDR2 YYDKDF (reference sequence). The CDR3 sequence is 16 residues long. The variable domain in full, completed from reference TRBV15 and TRBJ1-6, reads DAMVIQNPRYQVTQFGKPVTLSCSQTLNHNVMYWYQQKSSQAPKLLFHYYDKDFNNEADTPDNFQSRRPNTSFCFLDIRSPGLGDTAMYLCATSPTTGGNNSPLHFGNGTRLTVT.

This clone occurred a few times. V usage is TRBV7-2 and J usage is TRBJ2-2, with 9 positions matching TRBD1. The CDR3 loop spans 15 amino acids. With V trimmed by 6 bases and J by 4 bases, 6 bases remained unmatched. CDR1 SGHTA and CDR2 FQGNSA come from the germline V gene. The CDR3 spells CASSSGQGSTGELFF. DNA of the CDR3: TGTGCCAGCAGTTCGGGACAGGGAAGCACCGGGGAGCTGTTTTTT. Combining the CDR3 with reference TRBV7-2 and TRBJ2-2 gives the whole variable domain GAGVSQSPSNKVTEKGKDVELRCDPISGHTALYWYRQSLGQGLEFLIYFQGNSAPDKSGLPSDRFSAERTGGSVSTLTIQRTQQEDSAVYLCASSSGQGSTGELFFGEGSRLTVL.

V is TRBV14 and J is TRBJ1-6; 8 bases agree with TRBD1. Looked up from germline, CDR1 is SGHDN and CDR2 is FVKESK. CDR3 length: 15 residues. The trim removed 2 bases at V and 6 bases at J, leaving 3 bases unmatched. The CDR3 coding sequence is TGTGCCAGCAGCCAAAGAGGACAGGGTAATTCACCCCTCCACTTT. Its translation is CASSQRGQGNSPLHF.

This clone occurred many times. The chain recombines TRBV5-1 with TRBJ1-1; tentative D call: TRBD1 (5 bases). The CDR3 runs 14 residues. Trimming stripped 1 base from V and 6 bases from J, with 13 bases between. Per the germline V gene, CDR1 is SGHRS and CDR2 is YFSETQ. This CDR3 reads CASSLMAGEAEAFF. The DNA of the CDR3 is TGCGCCAGCAGCTTGATGGCGGGGGAGGCTGAAGCTTTCTTT.

This clone has more than one count but fewer than ten. DNA for the CDR3: TGTGCCAGCAGCGTGACGGAGGAGGAGACCCAGTACTTC. This encodes CASSVTEEETQYF. This chain connects TRBV5-4 to TRBJ2-5; D perhaps matches TRBD2 (5 bases). CDR3 length equals 13 residues. Germline CDR1 is SGHNT and CDR2 is YYREEE (reference sequence). The V end lost 4 bases, the J end lost 5 bases, and 12 bases lay between the germline ends. Using reference TRBV5-4 and TRBJ2-5 for the parts outside the CDR3, the full variable domain is ETGVTQSPTHLIKTRGQQVTLRCSSQSGHNTVSWYQQALGQGPQFIFQYYREEENGRGNFPPRFSGLQFPNYSSELNVNALELDDSALYLCASSVTEEETQYFGPGTRLLVL.

V gene TRBV27 combines with J gene TRBJ1-1; D perhaps matches TRBD1 (5 bases). CDR1 MNHEY and CDR2 SMNVEV come from the germline V gene (reference sequence). V lost 2 bases, J lost 11 bases, and 9 bases lay in between. This CDR3 comprises 11 residues. CDR3 coding DNA: TGTGCCAGCAGTTTAGCAGGGATTGCTTTCTTT. Its translation: CASSLAGIAFF.

The V and J genes are TRBV18 and TRBJ2-3; perhaps TRBD1 as D (7 bases). V was trimmed by 3 bases and J by 3 bases, leaving 10 bases between them. Per germline, CDR1 KGHSH and CDR2 LQKENI. CDR3 length equals 14 residues. The CDR3 region is CASSPTGRTDTQYF. The CDR3 nucleotides read TGTGCCAGCTCACCGACAGGGAGGACAGATACGCAGTATTTT.

The chain carries TRBV5-1 and TRBJ2-7; D perhaps matches TRBD1 (5 bases). V gave up 0 bases and J gave up 0 bases, with 10 bases separating them. CDR3 length: 15 residues. Germline CDR1 SGHRS, CDR2 YFSETQ. CDR3 amino acids: CASSLGGHSSYEQYF. In DNA, the CDR3 is TGCGCCAGCAGCTTGGGAGGACATTCCTCCTACGAGCAGTACTTC.

The V gene is TRBV5-4, the J gene TRBJ1-4, with D perhaps TRBD1 (5 bases). The CDR3 extends over 11 amino acids. Germline V gives CDR1 SGHNT, CDR2 YYREEE (reference sequence). V was clipped by 4 bases and J by 11 bases, with 9 bases between them. CDR3 DNA: TGTGCCAGCAGCACGGAGGGGAAACTGTTTTTT. Protein product: CASSTEGKLFF.

V is TRBV5-1 and J is TRBJ2-7; 9 bases align to TRBD1. The ends lost 4 bases at V and 7 bases at J; junction bases unmatched: 6. The CDR3 is 13 residues long. Germline V CDR1 and CDR2: SGHRS, YFSETQ. CDR3 DNA sequence: TGCGCCAGCAGCCCACAGGGGGCGGAGGAGCAGTACTTC. This codes for CASSPQGAEEQYF.

The chain employs TRBV10-3 and TRBJ1-2, with D maybe TRBD1 (5 bases). Per germline, CDR1 ENHRY and CDR2 SYGVKD. This CDR3 has 13 residues. The ends were cut back, 7 bases at V and 7 bases at J, with 16 bases in the middle. As DNA, the CDR3 is TGTGCCATCACCGAGGACAATAGGGGTGGCTACACCTTC. This translates into CAITEDNRGGYTF.

The chain links TRBV5-6 to TRBJ2-1; D possibly corresponds to TRBD2 (6 bases). With 7 bases removed from V and 10 bases from J, the gap between germline ends came to 15 bases. Looked up from germline, CDR1 is SGHDT and CDR2 is YYEEEE. There are 12 residues in the CDR3. The CDR3: CASGRGRREQFF. CDR3 sequence (DNA): TGTGCCAGCGGGCGGGGCCGCAGGGAGCAGTTCTTC.

CDR3 bases: TGCGCCAGCAGCTTAACAGGGAGGGGCACAGATACGCAGTATTTT. This sequence encodes CASSLTGRGTDTQYF. The chain joins TRBV5-1 to TRBJ2-3; a weak D match, TRBD2 (7 bases). This CDR3 contains 15 residues. Germline V gene lookup returns CDR1 SGHRS and CDR2 YFSETQ. Trimming stripped 2 bases from V and 1 base from J, with 11 bases between.

The chain combines TRBV19 with TRBJ1-1; TRBD1 is a possible D gene (5 bases). The length of the CDR3 is 14 residues. Germline loops: CDR1 LNHDA, CDR2 SQIVND (reference sequence). Deletions cut 0 bases from V and 3 bases from J, with 8 bases between. The CDR3 nucleotides are TGTGCCAGTAGTATAGATGCCAGGGACACTGAAGCTTTCTTT. Protein sequence: CASSIDARDTEAFF. Together with reference TRBV19 and TRBJ1-1, the CDR3 gives the full variable domain: DGGITQSPKYLFRKEGQNVTLSCEQNLNHDAMYWYRQDPGQGLRLIYYSQIVNDFQKGDIAEGYSVSREKKESFPLTVTSAQKNPTAFYLCASSIDARDTEAFFGQGTRLTVV.

The V and J genes are TRBV7-2 and TRBJ1-5, with TRBD1 as a possible D gene (5 bases). The CDR3 sequence is 15 residues long. The V gene's germline CDR1 is SGHTA and CDR2 FQGNSA. V was shortened by 7 bases and J by 6 bases, with 19 bases between the two germline ends. The CDR3 DNA follows: TGTGCCAGCACCCGGCTTGTCCAGGGTGGTCAGCCCCAGCATTTT. Protein product: CASTRLVQGGQPQHF.

CDR3 sequence (DNA): TGTGCCAGCAGTTTAGAGGGATCGAACTATGGCTACACCTTC. This encodes CASSLEGSNYGYTF. The rearrangement uses TRBV27 and TRBJ1-2; D not certain. Trimming pared 2 bases from V and 2 bases from J, leaving 9 bases between. The length of the CDR3 is 14 residues. Germline V gene sequence: CDR1 MNHEY, CDR2 SMNVEV (reference sequence).

The genes are TRBV30 and TRBJ2-3; D might be TRBD2 (5 bases). This CDR3 has 14 amino acids. Germline assignment: CDR1 GTSNPN and CDR2 SVGIG (reference sequence). Deletions cut 1 base from V and 0 bases from J, with 8 bases between. The CDR3 sequence: CAWSGTSSTDTQYF. DNA of the CDR3: TGTGCCTGGAGTGGGACTTCTAGCACAGATACGCAGTATTTT. The full variable domain, rest sourced from reference TRBV30 and TRBJ2-3, is SQTIHQWPATLVQPVGSPLSLECTVEGTSNPNLYWYRQAAGRGLQLLFYSVGIGQISSEVPQNLSASRPQDRQFILSSKKLLLSDSGFYLCAWSGTSSTDTQYFGPGTRLTVL.